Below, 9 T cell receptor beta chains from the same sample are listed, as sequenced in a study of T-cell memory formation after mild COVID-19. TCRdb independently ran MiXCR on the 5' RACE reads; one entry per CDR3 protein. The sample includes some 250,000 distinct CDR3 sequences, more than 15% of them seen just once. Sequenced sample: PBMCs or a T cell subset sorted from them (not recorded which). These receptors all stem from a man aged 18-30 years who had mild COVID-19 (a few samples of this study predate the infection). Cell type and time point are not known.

CDR3 sequence: CSVEGAEETQYF. CDR3 nucleotides: TGCAGCGTAGAGGGGGCTGAAGAGACCCAGTACTTC. The rearrangement joins TRBV29-1 to TRBJ2-5; TRBD1 matches at 7 bases. The CDR3 runs to 12 residues. The trim removed 6 bases at V and 3 bases at J, leaving 4 bases unmatched. The germline gives CDR1 SQVTM, CDR2 ANQGSEA.

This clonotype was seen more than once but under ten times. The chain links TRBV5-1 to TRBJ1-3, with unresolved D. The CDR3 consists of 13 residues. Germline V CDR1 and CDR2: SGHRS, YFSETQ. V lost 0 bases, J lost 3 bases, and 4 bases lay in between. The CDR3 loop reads CASSLDYGNTIYF. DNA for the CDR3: TGCGCCAGCAGCTTGGATTATGGAAACACCATATATTTT.

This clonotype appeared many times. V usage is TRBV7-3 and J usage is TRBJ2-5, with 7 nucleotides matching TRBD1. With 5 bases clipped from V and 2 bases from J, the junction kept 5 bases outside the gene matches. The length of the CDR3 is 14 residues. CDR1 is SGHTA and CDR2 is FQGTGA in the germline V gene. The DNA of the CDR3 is TGTGCCAGCAGCCCTACAGGGGTGCAAGAGACCCAGTACTTC. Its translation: CASSPTGVQETQYF.

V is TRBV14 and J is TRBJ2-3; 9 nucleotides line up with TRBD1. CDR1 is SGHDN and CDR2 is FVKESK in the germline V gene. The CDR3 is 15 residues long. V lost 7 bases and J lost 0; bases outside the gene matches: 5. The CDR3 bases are TGTGCCAGCACCGGGACAGGGAGGAGCACAGATACGCAGTATTTT. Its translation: CASTGTGRSTDTQYF. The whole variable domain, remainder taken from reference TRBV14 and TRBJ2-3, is EAGVTQFPSHSVIEKGQTVTLRCDPISGHDNLYWYRRVMGKEIKFLLHFVKESKQDESGMPNNRFLAERTGGTYSTLKVQPAELEDSGVYFCASTGTGRSTDTQYFGPGTRLTVL.

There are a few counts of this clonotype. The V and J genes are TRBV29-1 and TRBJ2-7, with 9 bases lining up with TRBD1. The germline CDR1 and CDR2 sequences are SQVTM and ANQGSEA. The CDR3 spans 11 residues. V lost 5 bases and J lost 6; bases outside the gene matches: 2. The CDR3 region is CSVRGQGEQYV. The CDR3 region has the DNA TGCAGCGTTCGGGGACAGGGCGAGCAGTACGTC.

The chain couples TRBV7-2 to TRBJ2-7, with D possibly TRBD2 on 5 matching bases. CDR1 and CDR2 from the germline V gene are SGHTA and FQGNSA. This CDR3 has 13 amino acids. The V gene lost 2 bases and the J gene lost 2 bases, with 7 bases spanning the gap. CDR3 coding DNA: TGTGCCAGCAGCTTACGAGGGACCTACGAGCAGTACGTC. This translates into CASSLRGTYEQYV.

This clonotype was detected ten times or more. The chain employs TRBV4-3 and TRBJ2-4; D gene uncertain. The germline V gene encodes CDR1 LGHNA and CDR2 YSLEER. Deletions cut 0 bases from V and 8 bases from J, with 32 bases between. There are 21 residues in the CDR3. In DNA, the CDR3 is TGCGCCAGCAGCCAAGATCTCATCAGCGTTGGACCCATTCTAAGTGGCGACATTCAGTACTTC. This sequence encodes CASSQDLISVGPILSGDIQYF.

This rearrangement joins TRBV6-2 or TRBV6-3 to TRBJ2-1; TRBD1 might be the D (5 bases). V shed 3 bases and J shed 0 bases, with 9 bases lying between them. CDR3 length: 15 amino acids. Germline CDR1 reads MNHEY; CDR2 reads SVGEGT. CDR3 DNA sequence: TGTGCCAGCAGTTATCAGGGCAGCTCCTACAATGAGCAGTTCTTC. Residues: CASSYQGSSYNEQFF.

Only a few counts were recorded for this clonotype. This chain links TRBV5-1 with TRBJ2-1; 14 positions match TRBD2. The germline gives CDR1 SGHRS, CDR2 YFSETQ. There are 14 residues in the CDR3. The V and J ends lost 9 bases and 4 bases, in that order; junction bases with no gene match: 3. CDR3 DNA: TGCGCCACCGGGACTAGCGGGGGATACAATGAGCAGTTCTTC. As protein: CATGTSGGYNEQFF.